Each of the 2 T cell receptor beta chains below was sequenced from the same sample in a study of long-term antiretroviral therapy in people with HIV. Sequencing relied on immunoSEQ assay v3.0, run at survey level. The assay was immunoSEQ multiplex PCR, and TCRdb's table has in-frame clones only and misses some. The data show 21,000 or so clones, with approximately 80% seen just once and 5% held by the top ten. The material sequenced was unsorted PBMCs, taken 0.3 years after starting antiretroviral therapy. The receptor set was obtained from a man in his forties or fifties with HIV.

The chain recombines TRBV2 with TRBJ2-7; maybe TRBD1 (6 bases). The V end lost 6 bases, the J end lost 0 bases, and 15 bases lay between the germline ends. The CDR3 extends over 15 amino acids. Germline V gene data show CDR1 as SNHLY and CDR2 as FYNNEI. The CDR3 sequence is CASRPAGTPSYEQYF. In DNA form, the CDR3 reads TGTGCCAGCAGACCCGCCGGGACACCCTCCTACGAGCAGTACTTC.

J is TRBJ2-1 and V is TRBV7-3; D gene uncertain. CDR1 and CDR2 (germline): SGHTA, FQGTGA. CDR3 size: 15 residues. Trimming took off 2 bases at V and 0 bases at J, with 8 bases between the two ends. The CDR3 DNA is TGTGCCAGCAGCTTAGGGGTGAGCTCCTACAATGAGCAGTTCTTC. The encoded protein is CASSLGVSSYNEQFF.